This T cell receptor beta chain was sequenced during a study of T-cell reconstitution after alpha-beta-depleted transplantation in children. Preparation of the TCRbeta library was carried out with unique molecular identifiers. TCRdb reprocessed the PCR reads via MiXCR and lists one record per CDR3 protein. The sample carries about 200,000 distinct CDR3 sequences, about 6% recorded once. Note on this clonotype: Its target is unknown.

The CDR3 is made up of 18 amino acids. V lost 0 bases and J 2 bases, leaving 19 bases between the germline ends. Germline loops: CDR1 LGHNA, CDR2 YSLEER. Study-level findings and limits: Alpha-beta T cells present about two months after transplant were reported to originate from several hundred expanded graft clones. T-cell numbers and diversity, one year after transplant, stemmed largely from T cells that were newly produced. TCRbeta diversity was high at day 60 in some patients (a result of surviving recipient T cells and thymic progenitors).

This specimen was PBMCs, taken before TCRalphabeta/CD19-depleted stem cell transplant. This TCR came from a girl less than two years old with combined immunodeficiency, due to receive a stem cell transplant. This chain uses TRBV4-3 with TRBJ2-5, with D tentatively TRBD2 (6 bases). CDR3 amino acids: CASSQDRGSGRCQETQYF. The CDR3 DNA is TGCGCCAGCAGCCAAGATCGGGGGTCGGGGCGATGTCAAGAGACCCAGTACTTC.